This entry features one T cell receptor beta chain sequence. Its antigen is undetermined. Sequencing was performed with immunoSEQ multiplex PCR; in TCRdb, only in-frame clones are kept and a portion is missing. This sample has more than 55,000 clones, with around 94% found just once. This CDR3 contains 15 residues. V shed 8 bases, J shed 10 bases, and the junction held 16 bases outside the gene matches. Per the germline V gene, CDR1 is SNHLY and CDR2 is FYNNEI. The sample comes from a study of cytomegalovirus exposure and HLA in healthy donors. Findings and caveats of the study: Altogether, 164 TCR beta chains were recorded as cytomegalovirus-associated.

This rearrangement joins TRBV2 to TRBJ1-1; 10 bases map to TRBD1. This receptor was obtained from a young woman in good health and CMV-seronegative. Sequenced sample: PBMCs. The CDR3 spells CASEESLTGGGLAFF. CDR3 DNA sequence: TGTGCCAGCGAAGAATCCTTGACAGGGGGCGGTCTAGCTTTCTTT.